The subject of this entry is one T cell receptor (beta chain). Germline values: CDR1 MNHEY, CDR2 SVGEGT. The CDR3 length is 14 residues. J lost 0 bases, V lost 5 bases, and 1 base had no gene match. These data originate in a study of T cell responses to AZD1222 COVID-19 vaccine. The assay was immunoSEQ multiplex PCR, and TCRdb's table has in-frame clones only and misses some. This sample has 200,000 to 250,000 clones; 85% to 95% occur once, and the top ten carry 0.95% to 1.1%. The J gene is TRBJ2-3, the V gene TRBV6-2 or TRBV6-3; 8 bases fit TRBD1. The sample here was peripheral blood, taken on day 0 of MenACWY control vaccination. This TCR derives from an adult in good health. CDR3 loop: CASSRQGSTDTQYF. CDR3 bases: TGTGCCAGCAGTAGACAGGGGAGCACAGATACGCAGTATTTT.